This entry lists 8 T cell receptor beta chains sequenced from one sample in a study of shared clonotypes between healthy human individuals. Profiling relied on immunoSEQ multiplex PCR, and the TCRdb table lists in-frame clones only, not all of them. The sample records millions of clones, approximately 90% being singletons. Sequenced material: naive CD4+ T cells sorted from blood. The sample's subset: CD45RA+ positively selected. The receptors shown here come from a man between 18 and 35 years old in good health.

This rearrangement joins TRBV18 to TRBJ2-2; TRBD1 agrees at 8 bases. The CDR3 length is 16 residues. Germline CDR1 is KGHSH and CDR2 is LQKENI. V gave up 3 bases and J gave up 4 bases; unmatched junction bases: 7. CDR3 amino acids: CASSPPDRAGTGELFF. The DNA for the CDR3 is TGTGCCAGCTCACCCCCGGACAGGGCCGGCACCGGGGAGCTGTTTTTT.

V is TRBV4-3 and J is TRBJ2-2; 7 nucleotides align to TRBD2. This CDR3 comprises 16 residues. With V trimmed by 4 bases and J by 6 bases, 11 bases remained unmatched. Germline V gives CDR1 LGHNA, CDR2 YSLEER. The CDR3 DNA sequence: TGCGCCAGCAGCCCTCGTGGCGGGAGCGTCGCCGGGGAGCTGTTTTTT. Encoded protein: CASSPRGGSVAGELFF.

The chain carries TRBV5-1 and TRBJ2-3; D might be TRBD2 (6 bases). V dropped 5 bases and J dropped 5 bases, with 15 bases sitting between them. Looked up from germline, CDR1 is SGHRS and CDR2 is YFSETQ. This CDR3 region has 14 residues. CDR3 protein: CASSPEVEGDTQYF. The CDR3 coding sequence is TGCGCCAGCAGTCCCGAGGTGGAGGGAGATACGCAGTATTTT.

V and J are TRBV5-1 and TRBJ2-1, with a weak D call TRBD2 (6 bases). This CDR3 spans 13 amino acids. The V end lost 3 bases, the J end lost 10 bases, and 14 bases lay between the germline ends. Germline CDR1 is SGHRS and CDR2 is YFSETQ. The CDR3 sequence is CASSSIVEGEQFF. DNA for the CDR3: TGCGCCAGCAGCTCCATTGTGGAGGGGGAGCAGTTCTTC.

The CDR3 region is CASSSPSGRETGELFF. CDR3 sequence (DNA): TGTGCCAGCAGCTCTCCTAGCGGGAGGGAGACCGGGGAGCTGTTTTTT. V gene TRBV7-9 combines with J gene TRBJ2-2; TRBD2 matches at 12 bases. The trim removed 4 bases at V and 5 bases at J, leaving 5 bases unmatched. CDR3 length: 16 residues. Germline V gene data show CDR1 as SEHNR and CDR2 as FQNEAQ (reference sequence).

The chain has TRBV15 and TRBJ2-6; TRBD1 is a possible D gene (6 bases). Between the trimmed V and J ends, which lost 5 bases and 0 bases, there was a span of 17 bases. The CDR3 sequence is 18 residues long. Germline lookup yields CDR1 LNHNV and CDR2 YYDKDF (reference sequence). The DNA for the CDR3 is TGTGCCACCAGCGACCGGGACATGAGACTCTCTGGGGCCAACGTCCTGACTTTC. Its protein is CATSDRDMRLSGANVLTF.

V and J are TRBV2 and TRBJ2-7; 7 nucleotides match TRBD2. The CDR3 length is 14 residues. The V gene's germline CDR1 is SNHLY and CDR2 FYNNEI. V trimming: 7 bases; J trimming: 2 bases; junction bases outside the gene matches: 8. The CDR3 loop is CASNSREGPYEQYF. CDR3 coding DNA: TGTGCCAGCAACTCAAGGGAGGGTCCCTACGAGCAGTACTTC.

This chain connects TRBV19 to TRBJ1-1; tentatively, D is TRBD1 (5 bases). Germline-derived CDR1 and CDR2 are LNHDA and SQIVND (reference sequence). V was trimmed by 3 bases and J by 7 bases, leaving 15 bases between them. This CDR3 spans 14 amino acids. CDR3: CASSIQVGGIEAFF. The CDR3 DNA is TGTGCCAGTAGTATCCAAGTCGGGGGGATTGAAGCTTTCTTT.